Below are 4 T cell receptor beta chains sequenced from a single sample in a study of graft-versus-host responses after intestinal transplantation. Clones were sequenced by immunoSEQ multiplex PCR, and TCRdb holds only the in-frame ones, with some missing. The data show tens of thousands of clones, more than 85% seen once. Their cognate antigens are unknown. This sample comprised unstimulated CD8+ T cells sorted from spleen or lymph node cells, obtained before intestinal transplant. These receptors came from a human donor who received an intestinal transplant.

This clone was seen a handful of times. The J gene is TRBJ2-7, the V gene TRBV19; 10 bases align to TRBD1. J gave up 2 bases and V 3 bases, and 1 base lay outside the gene matches. The CDR3 extends over 14 amino acids. CDR1 is LNHDA and CDR2 is SQIVND in the germline V gene (reference sequence). This CDR3 reads CASSMGTGAYEQYF. DNA of the CDR3: TGTGCCAGTAGTATGGGGACAGGGGCCTACGAGCAGTACTTC.

The chain recombines TRBV7-9 with TRBJ1-1; D is perhaps TRBD1 (6 bases). V was pared by 2 bases and J by 5 bases, with 12 bases between. CDR1 and CDR2 from the germline V gene are SEHNR and FQNEAQ (reference sequence). CDR3 length equals 14 residues. The CDR3 coding sequence is TGTGCCAGCAGCTTAAGCAGGGGTGGGACTGAAGCTTTCTTT. As protein: CASSLSRGGTEAFF.

V usage is TRBV21-1 and J usage is TRBJ1-5. TRBV21-1 is tagged as a pseudogene. CDR3 size: 15 residues. The CDR3, as DNA: TGTGCCAGCAGCAAAGCGGGCCGGAGGCGTCGGCCCCAGCATTTT. It encodes CASSKAGRRRRPQHF.

The J gene is TRBJ2-5, the V gene TRBV13; D perhaps matches TRBD2 (5 bases). The CDR3 runs to 15 residues. The V end was cut by 2 bases, the J end by 4 bases, with 14 bases between. Per the germline V gene, CDR1 is PRHDT and CDR2 is FYEKMQ (reference sequence). CDR3 amino acids: CASSLYRGSRETQYF. For the CDR3, the DNA is TGTGCCAGCAGCTTATACCGTGGGAGCAGAGAGACCCAGTACTTC.